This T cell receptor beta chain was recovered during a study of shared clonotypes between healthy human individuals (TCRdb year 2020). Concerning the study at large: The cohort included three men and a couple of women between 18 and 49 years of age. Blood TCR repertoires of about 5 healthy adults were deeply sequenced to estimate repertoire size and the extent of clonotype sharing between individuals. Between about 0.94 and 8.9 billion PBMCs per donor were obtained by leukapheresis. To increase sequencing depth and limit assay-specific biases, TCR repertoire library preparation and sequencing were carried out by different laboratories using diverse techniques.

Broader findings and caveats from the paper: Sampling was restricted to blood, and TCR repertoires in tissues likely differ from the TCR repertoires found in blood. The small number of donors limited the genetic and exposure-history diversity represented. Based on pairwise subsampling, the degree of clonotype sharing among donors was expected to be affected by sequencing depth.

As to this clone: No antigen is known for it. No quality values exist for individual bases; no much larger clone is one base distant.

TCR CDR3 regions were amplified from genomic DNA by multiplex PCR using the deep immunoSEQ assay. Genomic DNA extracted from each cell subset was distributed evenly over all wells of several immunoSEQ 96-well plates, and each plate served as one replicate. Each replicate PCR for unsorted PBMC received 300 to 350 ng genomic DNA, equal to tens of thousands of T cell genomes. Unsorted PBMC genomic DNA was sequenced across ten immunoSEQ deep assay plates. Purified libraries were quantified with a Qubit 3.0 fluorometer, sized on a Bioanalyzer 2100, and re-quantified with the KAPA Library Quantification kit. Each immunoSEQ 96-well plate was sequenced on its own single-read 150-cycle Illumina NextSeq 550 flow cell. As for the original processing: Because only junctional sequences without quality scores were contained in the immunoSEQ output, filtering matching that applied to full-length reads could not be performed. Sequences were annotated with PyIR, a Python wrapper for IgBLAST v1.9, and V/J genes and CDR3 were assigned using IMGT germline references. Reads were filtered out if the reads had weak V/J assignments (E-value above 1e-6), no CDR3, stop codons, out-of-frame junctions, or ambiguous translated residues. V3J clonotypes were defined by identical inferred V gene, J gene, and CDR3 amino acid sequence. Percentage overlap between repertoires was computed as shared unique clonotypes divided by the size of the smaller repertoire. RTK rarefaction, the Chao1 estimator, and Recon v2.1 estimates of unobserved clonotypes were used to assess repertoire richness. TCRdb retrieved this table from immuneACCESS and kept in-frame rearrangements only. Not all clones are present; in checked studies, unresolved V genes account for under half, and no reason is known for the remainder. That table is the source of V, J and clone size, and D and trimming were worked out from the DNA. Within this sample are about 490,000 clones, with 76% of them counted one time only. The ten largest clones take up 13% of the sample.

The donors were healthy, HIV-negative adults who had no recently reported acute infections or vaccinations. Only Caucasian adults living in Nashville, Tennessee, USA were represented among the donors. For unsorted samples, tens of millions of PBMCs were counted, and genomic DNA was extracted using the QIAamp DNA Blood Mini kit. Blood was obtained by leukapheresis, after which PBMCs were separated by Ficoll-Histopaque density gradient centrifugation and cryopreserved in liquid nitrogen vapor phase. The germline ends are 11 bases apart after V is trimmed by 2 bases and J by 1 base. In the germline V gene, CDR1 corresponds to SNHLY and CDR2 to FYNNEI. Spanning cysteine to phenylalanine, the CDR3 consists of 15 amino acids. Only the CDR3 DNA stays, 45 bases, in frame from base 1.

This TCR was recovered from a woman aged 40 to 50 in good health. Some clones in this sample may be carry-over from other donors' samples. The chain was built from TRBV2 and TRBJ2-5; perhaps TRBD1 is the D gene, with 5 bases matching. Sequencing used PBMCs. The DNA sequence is TGTGCCAGCAGTGAACTTAGGGGTGCCCAAGAGACCCAGTACTTC. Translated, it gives CASSELRGAQETQYF.